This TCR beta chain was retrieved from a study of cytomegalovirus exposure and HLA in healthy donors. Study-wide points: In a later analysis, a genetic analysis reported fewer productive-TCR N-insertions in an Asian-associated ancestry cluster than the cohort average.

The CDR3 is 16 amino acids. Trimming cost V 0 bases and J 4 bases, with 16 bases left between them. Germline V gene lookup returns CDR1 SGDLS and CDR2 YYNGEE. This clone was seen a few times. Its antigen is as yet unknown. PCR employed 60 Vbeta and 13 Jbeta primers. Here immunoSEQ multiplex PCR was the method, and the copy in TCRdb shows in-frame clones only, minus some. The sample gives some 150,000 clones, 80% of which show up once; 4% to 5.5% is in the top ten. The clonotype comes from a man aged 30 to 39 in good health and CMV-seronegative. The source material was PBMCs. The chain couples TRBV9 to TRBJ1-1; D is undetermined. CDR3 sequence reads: CASSVAAQAPITEAFF. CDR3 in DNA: TGTGCCAGCAGCGTAGCGGCCCAGGCCCCCATCACTGAAGCTTTCTTT. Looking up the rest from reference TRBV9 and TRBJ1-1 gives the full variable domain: DSGVTQTPKHLITATGQRVTLRCSPRSGDLSVYWYQQSLDQGLQFLIQYYNGEERAKGNILERFSAQQFPDLHSELNLSSLELGDSALYFCASSVAAQAPITEAFFGQGTRLTVV.